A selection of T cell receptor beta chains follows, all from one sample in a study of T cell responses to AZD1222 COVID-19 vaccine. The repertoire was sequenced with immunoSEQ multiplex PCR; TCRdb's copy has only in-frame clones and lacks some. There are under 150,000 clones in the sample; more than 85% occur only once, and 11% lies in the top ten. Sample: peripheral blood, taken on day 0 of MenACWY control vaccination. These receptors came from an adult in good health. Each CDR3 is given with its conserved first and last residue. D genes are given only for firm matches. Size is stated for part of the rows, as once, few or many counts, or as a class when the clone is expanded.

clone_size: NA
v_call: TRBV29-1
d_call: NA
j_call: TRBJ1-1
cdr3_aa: CSVKTGMNTEAFF
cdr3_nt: TGCAGCGTTAAAACAGGGATGAACACTGAAGCTTTCTTT

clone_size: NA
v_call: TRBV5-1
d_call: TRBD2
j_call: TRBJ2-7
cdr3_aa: CASAPLSGSYEQYF
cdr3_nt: TGCGCCAGCGCCCCCCTTAGCGGGAGCTACGAGCAGTACTTC

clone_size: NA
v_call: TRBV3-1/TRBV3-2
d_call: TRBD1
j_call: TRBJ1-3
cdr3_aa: CASSNRGTGLSGNTIYF
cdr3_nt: TGTGCCAGCAGCAACAGGGGGACAGGCCTCTCTGGAAACACCATATATTTT

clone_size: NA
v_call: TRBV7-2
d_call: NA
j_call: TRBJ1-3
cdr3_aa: CASTPSNGNTIYF
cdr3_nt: TGTGCCAGCACCCCCTCGAACGGAAACACCATATATTTT

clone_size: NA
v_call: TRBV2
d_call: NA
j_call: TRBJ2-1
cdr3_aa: CASSDIGVSSYNEQFF
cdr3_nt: TGTGCCAGCAGTGATATTGGGGTCAGCTCCTACAATGAGCAGTTCTTC

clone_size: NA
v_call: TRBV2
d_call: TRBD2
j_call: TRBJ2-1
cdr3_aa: CASSEARGSDNEQFF
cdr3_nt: TGTGCCAGCAGTGAAGCTCGCGGGAGCGACAATGAGCAGTTCTTC

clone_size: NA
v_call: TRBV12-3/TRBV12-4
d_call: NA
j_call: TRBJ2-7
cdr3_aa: CASSLLSSYEQYF
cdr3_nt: TGTGCCAGCAGTTTATTGAGCTCCTACGAGCAGTACTTC

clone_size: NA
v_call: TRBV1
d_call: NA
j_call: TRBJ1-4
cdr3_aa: CTAPGVATNEKLFF
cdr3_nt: TGCACCGCGCCAGGAGTCGCAACTAATGAAAAACTGTTTTTT

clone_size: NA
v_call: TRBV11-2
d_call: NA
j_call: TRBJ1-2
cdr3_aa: CASSLRPQYHGYTF
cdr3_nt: TGTGCCAGCAGCTTAAGGCCACAGTACCATGGCTACACCTTC

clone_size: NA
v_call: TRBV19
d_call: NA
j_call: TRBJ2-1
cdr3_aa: CASSIEGLRLNEQFF
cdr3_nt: TGTGCCAGTAGTATTGAGGGGCTACGTCTCAATGAGCAGTTCTTC

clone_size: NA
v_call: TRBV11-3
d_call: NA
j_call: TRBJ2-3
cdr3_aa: CASSRPSLKYTDTQYF
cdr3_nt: TGTGCCAGCAGCCGACCTAGCCTAAAATACACAGATACGCAGTATTTT

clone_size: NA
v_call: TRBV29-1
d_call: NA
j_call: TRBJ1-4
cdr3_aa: CSVAGAGEKLFF
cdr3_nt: TGCAGCGTAGCGGGGGCCGGGGAAAAACTGTTTTTT

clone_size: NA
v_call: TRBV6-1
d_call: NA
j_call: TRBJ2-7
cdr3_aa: CASSESPQGSYEQYF
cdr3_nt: TGTGCCAGCAGTGAAAGCCCCCAGGGCTCCTACGAGCAGTACTTC

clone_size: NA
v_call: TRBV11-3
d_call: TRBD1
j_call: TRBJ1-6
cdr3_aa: CASSFGEGAPNSPLHF
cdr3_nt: TGTGCCAGCAGCTTTGGTGAGGGGGCACCTAATTCACCCCTCCACTTT

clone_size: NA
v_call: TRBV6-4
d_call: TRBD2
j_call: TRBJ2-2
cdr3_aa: CASSTSGSVGTGELFF
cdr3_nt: TGTGCCAGCAGTACTAGCGGGTCAGTTGGCACCGGGGAGCTGTTTTTT

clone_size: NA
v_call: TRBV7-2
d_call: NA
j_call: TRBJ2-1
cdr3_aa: CASSAPDRLEQFF
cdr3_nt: TGTGCCAGCAGCGCCCCTGACAGGCTAGAGCAGTTCTTC

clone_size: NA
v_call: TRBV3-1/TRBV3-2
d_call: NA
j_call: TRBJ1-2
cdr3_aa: CASSQGDHGYTF
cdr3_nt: TGTGCCAGCAGCCAAGGGGATCATGGCTACACCTTC

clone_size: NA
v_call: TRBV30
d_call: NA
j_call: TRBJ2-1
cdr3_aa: CAWSVQAVNEQFF
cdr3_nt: TGTGCCTGGAGTGTACAAGCCGTCAATGAGCAGTTCTTC

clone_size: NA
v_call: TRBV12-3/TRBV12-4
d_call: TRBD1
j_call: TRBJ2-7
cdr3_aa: CASSARQGFEQYF
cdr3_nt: TGTGCCAGCAGCGCCAGACAGGGCTTTGAGCAGTACTTC

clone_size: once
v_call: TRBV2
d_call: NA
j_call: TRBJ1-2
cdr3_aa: CASVGQITYGYTF
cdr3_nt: TGTGCCAGCGTAGGACAGATTACCTATGGCTACACCTTC

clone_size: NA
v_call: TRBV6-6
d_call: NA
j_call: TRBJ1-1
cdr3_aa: CASRAGTILRNTEAFF
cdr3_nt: TGTGCCAGCAGGGCCGGGACAATATTAAGAAACACTGAAGCTTTCTTT

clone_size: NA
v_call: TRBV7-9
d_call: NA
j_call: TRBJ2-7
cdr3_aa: CASSFGHEQYF
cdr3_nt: TGTGCCAGCAGCTTTGGGCACGAGCAGTACTTC

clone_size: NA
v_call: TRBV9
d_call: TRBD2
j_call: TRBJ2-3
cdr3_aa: CASSVRGLAGGADTQYF
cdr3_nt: TGTGCCAGCAGCGTGAGGGGACTAGCGGGAGGTGCAGATACGCAGTATTTT

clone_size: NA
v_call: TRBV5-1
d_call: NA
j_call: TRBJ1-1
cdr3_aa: CASSLPGALHTEAFF
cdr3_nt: TGCGCCAGCAGCTTACCGGGGGCCCTGCATACTGAAGCTTTCTTT

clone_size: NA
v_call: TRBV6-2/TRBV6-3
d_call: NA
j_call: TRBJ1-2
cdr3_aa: CASSYSSGDGYTF
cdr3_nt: TGTGCCAGCAGTTACTCTTCGGGAGATGGCTACACCTTC

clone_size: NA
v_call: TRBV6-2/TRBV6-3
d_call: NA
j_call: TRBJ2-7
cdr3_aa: CASSSEARGTYEQYF
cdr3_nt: TGTGCCAGCAGTTCCGAAGCGAGGGGAACCTACGAGCAGTACTTC

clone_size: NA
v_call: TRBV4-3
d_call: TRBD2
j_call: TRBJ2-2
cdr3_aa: CASSQVPTSGFNTGELFF
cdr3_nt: TGCGCCAGCAGCCAAGTTCCGACTAGCGGGTTCAACACCGGGGAGCTGTTTTTT

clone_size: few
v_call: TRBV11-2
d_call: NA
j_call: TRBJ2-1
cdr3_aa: CASSLGGLAPRDEQFF
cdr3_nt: TGTGCCAGCAGCTTAGGGGGCTTGGCGCCTCGCGATGAGCAGTTCTTC

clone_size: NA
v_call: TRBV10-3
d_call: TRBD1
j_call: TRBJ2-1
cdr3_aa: CAIQPGQATYNEQFF
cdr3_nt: TGTGCCATTCAACCGGGACAGGCCACCTACAATGAGCAGTTCTTC

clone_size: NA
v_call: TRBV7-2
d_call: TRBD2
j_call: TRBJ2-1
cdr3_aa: CASSLAAGVNEQFF
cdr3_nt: TGTGCCAGCAGCTTAGCAGCGGGAGTGAATGAGCAGTTCTTC

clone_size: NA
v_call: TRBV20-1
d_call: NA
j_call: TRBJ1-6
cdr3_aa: CSASHTNSPLHF
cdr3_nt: TGCAGTGCTAGTCACACGAATTCACCCCTCCACTTT

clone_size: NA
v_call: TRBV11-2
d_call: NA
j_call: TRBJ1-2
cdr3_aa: CASRHGAEYYGYTF
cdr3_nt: TGTGCCAGCAGGCATGGAGCAGAGTACTATGGCTACACCTTC

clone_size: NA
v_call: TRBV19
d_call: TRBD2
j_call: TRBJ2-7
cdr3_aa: CASSIGLAGGYEQYF
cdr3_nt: TGTGCCAGTAGTATAGGACTAGCGGGAGGCTACGAGCAGTACTTC

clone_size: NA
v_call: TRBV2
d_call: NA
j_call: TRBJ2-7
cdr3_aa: CASSSSYEQYF
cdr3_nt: TGTGCCAGCAGTTCCAGCTACGAGCAGTACTTC

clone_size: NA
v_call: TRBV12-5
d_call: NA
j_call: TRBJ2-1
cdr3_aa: CASGLVIAATYNEQFF
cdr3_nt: TGTGCTAGTGGTTTGGTAATAGCGGCAACCTACAATGAGCAGTTCTTC

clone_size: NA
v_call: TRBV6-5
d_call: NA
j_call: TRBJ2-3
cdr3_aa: CASSFQDTQYF
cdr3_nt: TGTGCCAGCAGTTTTCAAGATACGCAGTATTTT

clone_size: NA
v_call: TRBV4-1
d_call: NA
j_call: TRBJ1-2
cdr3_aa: CASSQDLAGWGANYGYTF
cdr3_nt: TGCGCCAGCAGCCAAGATCTCGCAGGATGGGGAGCTAACTATGGCTACACCTTC

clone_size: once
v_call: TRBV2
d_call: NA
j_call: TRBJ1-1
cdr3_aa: CASSDPRMNTEAFF
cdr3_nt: TGTGCCAGCAGTGATCCCAGGATGAACACTGAAGCTTTCTTT

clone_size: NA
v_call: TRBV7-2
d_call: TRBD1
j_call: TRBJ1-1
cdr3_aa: CASSSRDRAYTEAFF
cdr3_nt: TGTGCCAGCAGCTCTCGGGACAGGGCATACACTGAAGCTTTCTTT

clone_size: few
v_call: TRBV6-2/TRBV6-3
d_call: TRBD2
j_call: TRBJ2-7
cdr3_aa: CASSSREDGAYEQYF
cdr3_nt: TGTGCCAGCAGTTCGCGGGAGGACGGGGCCTACGAGCAGTACTTC

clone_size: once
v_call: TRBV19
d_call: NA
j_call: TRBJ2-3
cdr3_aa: CASSGSRSTDTQYF
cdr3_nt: TGTGCCAGTAGTGGGAGCCGGAGCACAGATACGCAGTATTTT

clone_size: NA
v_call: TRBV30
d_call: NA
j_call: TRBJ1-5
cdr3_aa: CAWSEGVVGPQHF
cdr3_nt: TGTGCCTGGAGCGAAGGGGTCGTAGGGCCCCAGCATTTT

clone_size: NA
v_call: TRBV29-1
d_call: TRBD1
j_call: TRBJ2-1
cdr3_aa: CSVEDPGTGSNEQFF
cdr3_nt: TGCAGCGTTGAAGATCCAGGGACAGGGTCCAATGAGCAGTTCTTC

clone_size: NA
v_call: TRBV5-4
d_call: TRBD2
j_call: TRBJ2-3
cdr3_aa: CATLAGGTDTQYF
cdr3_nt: TGTGCCACCTTAGCGGGAGGCACAGATACGCAGTATTTT

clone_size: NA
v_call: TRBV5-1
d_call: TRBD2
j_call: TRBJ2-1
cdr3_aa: CASSYLAGATYNEQFF
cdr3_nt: TGCGCCAGCAGCTACCTTGCGGGAGCAACCTACAATGAGCAGTTCTTC